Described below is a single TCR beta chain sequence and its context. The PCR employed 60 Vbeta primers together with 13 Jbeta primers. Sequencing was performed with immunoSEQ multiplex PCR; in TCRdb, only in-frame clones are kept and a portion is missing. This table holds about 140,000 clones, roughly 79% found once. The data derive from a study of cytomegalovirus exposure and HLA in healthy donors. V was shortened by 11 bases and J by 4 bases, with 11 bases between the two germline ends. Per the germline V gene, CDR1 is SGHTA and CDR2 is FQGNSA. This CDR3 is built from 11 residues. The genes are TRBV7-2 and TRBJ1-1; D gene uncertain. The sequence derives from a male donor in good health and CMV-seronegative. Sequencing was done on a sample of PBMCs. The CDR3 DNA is TGTGCCTGCGAGGAGGGCACTGAAGCTTTCTTT. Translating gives CACEEGTEAFF. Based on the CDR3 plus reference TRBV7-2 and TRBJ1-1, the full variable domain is GAGVSQSPSNKVTEKGKDVELRCDPISGHTALYWYRQSLGQGLEFLIYFQGNSAPDKSGLPSDRFSAERTGGSVSTLTIQRTQQEDSAVYLCACEEGTEAFFGQGTRLTVV.